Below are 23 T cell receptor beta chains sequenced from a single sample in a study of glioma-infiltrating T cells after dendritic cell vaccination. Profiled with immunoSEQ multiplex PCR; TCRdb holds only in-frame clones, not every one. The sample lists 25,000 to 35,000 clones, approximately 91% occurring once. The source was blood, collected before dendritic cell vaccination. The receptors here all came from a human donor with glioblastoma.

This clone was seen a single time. In DNA form, the CDR3 reads TGTGCCAGCAGCTTCAGGGTGAACACTGAAGCTTTCTTT. Encoded protein: CASSFRVNTEAFF. The gene calls are TRBV5-6 and TRBJ1-1, with TRBD1 as a possible D gene (5 bases). The CDR3 sequence is 13 residues long. Germline CDR1 SGHDT, CDR2 YYEEEE. V was shortened by 2 bases and J by 0 bases, with 5 bases between the two germline ends.

Here the CDR3 reads CASSEGLGQRGTQYF. The CDR3 region has the DNA TGCGCCAGCAGTGAGGGCCTCGGCCAACGGGGGACCCAGTACTTC. The V and J genes are TRBV10-1 and TRBJ2-5, with a weak D call TRBD2 (5 bases). The CDR3 is 15 residues long. CDR1 and CDR2 from the germline V gene are WNHNN and SYGVQD (reference sequence). Deletions cut 2 bases from V and 7 bases from J, with 17 bases between.

The CDR3 spells CASMELHGYEQYF. The DNA for the CDR3 is TGTGCCAGCATGGAATTGCACGGGTACGAGCAGTACTTC. This chain uses TRBV14 with TRBJ2-7; D is unclear. Germline V gene lookup returns CDR1 SGHDN and CDR2 FVKESK. Trimming left V 7 bases short and J 4 bases short, with 14 bases between. The CDR3 totals 13 residues.

The CDR3 DNA reads as TGTGCCAGCAGCTTAGTCGCCAATAGCGGGGGGATCGAGCAGTACTTC. It encodes CASSLVANSGGIEQYF. The gene calls are TRBV7-6 and TRBJ2-7; 10 bases line up with TRBD2. V was clipped by 1 base and J by 6 bases; unmatched bases: 9. This CDR3 is 16 amino acids long. The germline CDR1 and CDR2 sequences are SGHVS and FNYEAQ.

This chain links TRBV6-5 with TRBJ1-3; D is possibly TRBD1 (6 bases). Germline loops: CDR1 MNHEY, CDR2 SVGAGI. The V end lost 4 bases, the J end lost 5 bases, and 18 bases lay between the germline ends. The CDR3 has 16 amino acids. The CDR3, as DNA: TGTGCCAGCAGTTCTCCTACACAGGGTGGACGAAACACCATATATTTT. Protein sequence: CASSSPTQGGRNTIYF.

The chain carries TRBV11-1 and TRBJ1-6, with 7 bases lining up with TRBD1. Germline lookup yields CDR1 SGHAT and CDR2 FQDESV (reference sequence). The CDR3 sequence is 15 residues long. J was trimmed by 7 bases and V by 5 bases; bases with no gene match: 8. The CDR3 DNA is TGTGCCAGCAGCCGGGCGGGACAGAGGAATTCACCCCTCCACTTT. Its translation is CASSRAGQRNSPLHF.

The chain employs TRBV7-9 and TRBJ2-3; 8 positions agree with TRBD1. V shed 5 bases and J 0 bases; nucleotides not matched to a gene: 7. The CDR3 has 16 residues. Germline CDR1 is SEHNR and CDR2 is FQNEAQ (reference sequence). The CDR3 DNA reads TGTGCCAGCAGCCAGGACAGGGCCTCTAGCACAGATACGCAGTATTTT. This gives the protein CASSQDRASSTDTQYF.

This chain's CDR3 is CASSPRQFRAQTSVTEAFF. The DNA of the CDR3 is TGTGCCAGCTCACCACGGCAATTCAGGGCGCAAACTTCGGTCACTGAAGCTTTCTTT. V and J are TRBV18 and TRBJ1-1; a possible D gene is TRBD1 (5 bases). V was shortened by 1 base and J by 4 bases, with 25 bases between the two germline ends. Germline V CDR1 and CDR2: KGHSH, LQKENI. CDR3 length: 19 amino acids. Filled out from reference TRBV18 and TRBJ1-1, the complete variable domain reads NAGVMQNPRHLVRRRGQEARLRCSPMKGHSHVYWYRQLPEEGLKFMVYLQKENIIDESGMPKERFSAEFPKEGPSILRIQQVVRGDSAAYFCASSPRQFRAQTSVTEAFFGQGTRLTVV.

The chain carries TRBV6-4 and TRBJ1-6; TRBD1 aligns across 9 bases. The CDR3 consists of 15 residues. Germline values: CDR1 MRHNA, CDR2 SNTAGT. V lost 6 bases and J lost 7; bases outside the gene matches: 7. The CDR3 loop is CASRPRTGENSPLHF. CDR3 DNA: TGTGCCAGCAGACCCCGGACAGGGGAGAATTCACCCCTCCACTTT.

CDR3 sequence (DNA): TGTGCCAGCAGCGACAGAAATTACCCCTACGAGCAGTACTTC. This sequence encodes CASSDRNYPYEQYF. The V and J genes are TRBV6-1 and TRBJ2-7, with a weak D call TRBD1 (5 bases). The V end was cut by 6 bases, the J end by 2 bases, with 14 bases between. The CDR3 loop spans 14 amino acids. CDR1 and CDR2 from the germline V gene are MNHNS and SASEGT.

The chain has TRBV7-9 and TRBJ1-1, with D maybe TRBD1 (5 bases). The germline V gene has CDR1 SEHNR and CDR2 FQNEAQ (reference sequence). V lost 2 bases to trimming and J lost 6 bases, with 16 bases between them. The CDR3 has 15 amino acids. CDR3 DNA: TGTGCCAGCAGCTTAAGCGGGCAGGGTGGGGCTGAAGCTTTCTTT. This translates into CASSLSGQGGAEAFF.

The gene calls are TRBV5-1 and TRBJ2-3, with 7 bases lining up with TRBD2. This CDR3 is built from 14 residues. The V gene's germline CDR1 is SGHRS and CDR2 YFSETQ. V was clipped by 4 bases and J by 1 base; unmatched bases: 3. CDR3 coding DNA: TGCGCCAGCAGCCGGGGGGAGGGCACAGATACGCAGTATTTT. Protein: CASSRGEGTDTQYF.

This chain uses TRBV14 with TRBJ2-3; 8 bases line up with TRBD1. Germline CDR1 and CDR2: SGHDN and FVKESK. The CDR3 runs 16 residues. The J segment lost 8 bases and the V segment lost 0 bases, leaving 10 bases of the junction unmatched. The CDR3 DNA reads TGTGCCAGCAGCCAAGATTGGACAGGGCGGGCCGTTACGCAGTATTTT. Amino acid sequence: CASSQDWTGRAVTQYF.

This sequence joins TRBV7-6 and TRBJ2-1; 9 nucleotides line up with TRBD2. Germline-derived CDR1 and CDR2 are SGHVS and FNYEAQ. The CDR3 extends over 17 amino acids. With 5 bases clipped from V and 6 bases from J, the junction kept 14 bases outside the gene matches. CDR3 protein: CASSGEKGRGGFNEQFF. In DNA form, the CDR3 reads TGTGCCAGCAGCGGAGAGAAGGGGCGGGGGGGTTTCAATGAGCAGTTCTTC. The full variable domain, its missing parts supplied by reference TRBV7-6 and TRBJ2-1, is GAGVSQSPRYKVTKRGQDVALRCDPISGHVSLYWYRQALGQGPEFLTYFNYEAQQDKSGLPNDRFSAERPEGSISTLTIQRTEQRDSAMYRCASSGEKGRGGFNEQFFGPGTRLTVL.

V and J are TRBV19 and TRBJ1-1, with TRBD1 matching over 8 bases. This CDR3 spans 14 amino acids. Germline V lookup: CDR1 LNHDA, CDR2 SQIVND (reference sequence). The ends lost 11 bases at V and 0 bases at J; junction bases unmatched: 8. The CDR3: CACQGANLNTEAFF. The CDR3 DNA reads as TGTGCCTGTCAGGGGGCGAATTTGAACACTGAAGCTTTCTTT.

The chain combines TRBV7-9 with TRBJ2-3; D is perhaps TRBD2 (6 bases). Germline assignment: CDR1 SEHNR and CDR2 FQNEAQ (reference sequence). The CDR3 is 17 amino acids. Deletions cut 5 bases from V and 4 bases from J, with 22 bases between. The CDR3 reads CASSQVWRGGRSDTQYF. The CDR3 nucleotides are TGTGCCAGCAGCCAAGTCTGGCGGGGAGGACGATCAGATACGCAGTATTTT.

CDR3 bases: TGTGCCAGCAGGTCTCGACAGAGTACAGATACGCAGTATTTT. Translated, it gives CASRSRQSTDTQYF. The chain is built from TRBV6-5 and TRBJ2-3; possibly TRBD1 for D (5 bases). Trimming cost V 6 bases and J 3 bases, with 13 bases left between them. CDR3 length: 14 amino acids. From germline, CDR1 is MNHEY and CDR2 SVGAGI.

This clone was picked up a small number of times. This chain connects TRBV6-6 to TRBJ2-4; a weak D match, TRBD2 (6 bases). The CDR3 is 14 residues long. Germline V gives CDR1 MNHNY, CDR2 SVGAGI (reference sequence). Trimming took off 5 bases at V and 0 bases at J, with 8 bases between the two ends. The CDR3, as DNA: TGTGCCAGCAGTGACGGGGGAGCCAAAAACATTCAGTACTTC. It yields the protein CASSDGGAKNIQYF.

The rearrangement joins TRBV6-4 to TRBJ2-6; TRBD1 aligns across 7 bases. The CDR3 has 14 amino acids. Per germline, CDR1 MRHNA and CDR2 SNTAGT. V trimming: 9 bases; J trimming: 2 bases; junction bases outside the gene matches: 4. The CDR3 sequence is CASKGGPGANVLTF. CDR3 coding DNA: TGTGCCAGTAAAGGGGGCCCTGGGGCCAACGTCCTGACTTTC.

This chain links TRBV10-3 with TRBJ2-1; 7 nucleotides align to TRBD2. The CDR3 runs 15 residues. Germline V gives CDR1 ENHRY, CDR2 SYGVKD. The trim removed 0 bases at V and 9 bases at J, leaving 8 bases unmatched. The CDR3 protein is CAISESGGVRGEQFF. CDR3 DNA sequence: TGTGCCATCAGTGAGTCGGGGGGGGTCCGGGGTGAGCAGTTCTTC.

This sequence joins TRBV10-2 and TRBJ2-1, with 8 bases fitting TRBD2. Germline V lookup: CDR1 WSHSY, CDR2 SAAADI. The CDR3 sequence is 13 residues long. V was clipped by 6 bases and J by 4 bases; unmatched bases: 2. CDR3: CASRASGYNEQFF. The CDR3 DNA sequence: TGCGCCAGCAGGGCTAGCGGGTACAATGAGCAGTTCTTC.

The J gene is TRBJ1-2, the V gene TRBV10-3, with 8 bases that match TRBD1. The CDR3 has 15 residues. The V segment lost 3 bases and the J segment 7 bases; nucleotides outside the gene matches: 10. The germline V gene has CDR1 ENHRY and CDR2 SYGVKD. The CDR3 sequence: CAISEAQGALAGYTF. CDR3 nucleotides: TGTGCCATCAGTGAAGCCCAGGGGGCGCTTGCTGGCTACACCTTC.

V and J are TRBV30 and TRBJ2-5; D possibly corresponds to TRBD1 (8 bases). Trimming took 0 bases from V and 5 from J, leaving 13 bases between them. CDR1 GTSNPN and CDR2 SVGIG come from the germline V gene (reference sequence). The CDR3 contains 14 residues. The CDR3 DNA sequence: TGTGCCTGGAGTGTACAGGGGGGGAGGGAGACCCAGTACTTC. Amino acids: CAWSVQGGRETQYF.